This T cell receptor beta chain was identified during a study of human T cells and chemical hapten exposure listed by TCRdb under 2021. General notes on the study: For sensitization, 2% DPC in acetone was applied to a roughly 2 cm by roughly 2 cm area of upper inner arm skin. For TCR sequencing, blood came from twenty-nine alopecia patients at anywhere from one to four time points (pre-sensitization, 2, 6 and 24 weeks). In alopecia patients, the study followed how the peripheral blood TCR repertoire changed in vivo over primary and secondary sensitization to diphenylcyclopropenone (DPC), a hapten. The libraries were sequenced as a pool, and the TCR yield per sample differed mostly because of small variations in library volumes within the pool. Throughout the study period of 20 to 30 weeks, patients also received therapeutic DPC doses to the scalp every week. Patch testing on the upper back used Finn chambers containing 0.01% DPC, with scoring done after 6 days according to International Contact Dermatitis Research Group standards. Blood samples were taken from patients before sensitization (week 0) and then at 2, 6 and about 24 weeks after DPC sensitization. The mostly female patient cohort included alopecia areata with under or over 50% scalp involvement, alopecia totalis and alopecia universalis.

The paper's findings and limits, for the study overall: Alopecia, a presumed autoimmune disease, was present in all patients, so the immune response of the patients might differ from that of healthy individuals. No change with DPC sensitization was found in the number of TCRs above 1 in 1000 frequency, and no evidence of global repertoire structure alterations was found. Repeated subsampling changed both the strength of the expansion versus patch-test correlation and the threshold at which that correlation became significant. Expanded TCRs formed significantly more large CDR3 similarity clusters than pre-sensitization or healthy control sets, consistent with antigen-driven responses. Patch test score correlated positively with the number of PT1 expanded TCRs, reaching significance at thresholds 8, 16 and 32 but not at 4.

Interpreted using the paper, the time point label stands for: patch test 3, about 24 weeks after DPC sensitization. The sample's treatment or condition, from its label and the paper: therapeutic diphenylcyclopropenone sensitization with weekly scalp DPC. At each patch-test visit, blood was drawn before the patch test was applied. Eligible patients were aged 18 to 70, diagnosed with alopecia, deemed suitable for DPC therapy, and excluded if pregnant. Total RNA was isolated from unfractionated whole blood collected in Tempus Blood RNA tubes. This clonotype occurred a few times. Its antigen is currently not known. No clone much larger than this one lies a single base away; base qualities are absent. The germline V gene (reference sequence) gives CDR1 as DFQATT and CDR2 as SNEGSKA. Trimmed from V: 6 bases; trimmed from J: 5 bases; junction bases lacking a gene match: 14. From its cysteine to its phenylalanine, the CDR3 spans 16 amino acids. Of all the DNA, just the CDR3 is kept, 48 bases in frame from base 1.

To prepare the library, RACE was applied. The instrument was a NextSeq 500. Library preparation attached unique molecular identifiers to individual cDNA molecules for quantitative, reproducible TCR counting. For every blood RNA sample, sequencing covered both the TCR alpha and TCR beta chains. Regarding the original processing steps: Samples had a median of about 96,000 TCRs, with a range from about 23,224 to 750,000. V, J and CDR3 annotation of the TCR reads was carried out using the Decombinator software suite. To make PS versus PT1 abundance plots, every sample was subsampled to the same number of TCRs (28,000). TCRs were defined as expanded if absent before sensitization and observed at least eight times at the 2-week time point. In TCRdb, the public reads were trimmed at Q25 with fastp and aligned with MiXCR, with productive beta chains retained. Records with the same CDR3 protein are collapsed into one entry carrying the most frequent genes and DNA. The V and J calls reflect TCRdb's pipeline rather than the authors' work. Present in this sample are about 170,000 distinct CDR3 sequences, roughly 26% of which were seen just once. Clones ranked in the top ten supply approximately 2.1% of the sample.

The sequence was obtained from a woman between 18 and 30 years old with alopecia areata. Some clones in this sample may be carry-over from other donors' samples. Material: whole blood, obtained in connection with sensitization to the hapten diphenylcyclopropenone (DPC). The chain links TRBV20-1 with TRBJ2-3, with TRBD2 identical over 10 junction bases. The CDR3 loop reads CSAQLAGVFRGDTQYF. The nucleotides read TGCAGTGCGCAGCTAGCGGGAGTATTTCGGGGAGATACGCAGTATTTT.